This TCR beta chain was recovered during a study of shared clonotypes between healthy human individuals. Profiling relied on immunoSEQ multiplex PCR, and the TCRdb table lists in-frame clones only, not all of them. This table holds roughly 2.2 million clones, over 85% found once. The CDR3 sequence is 13 residues long. V was pared by 4 bases and J by 7 bases, with 8 bases between. Germline V gene data show CDR1 as ENHRY and CDR2 as SYGVKD. The receptor comes from a man aged 18 to 29 in good health. Some clones in this sample may be carry-over from other donors' samples. Sequences were obtained from naive CD4+ T cells from PBMCs. Sample subset: CD45RA+ positively selected. V usage is TRBV10-3 and J usage is TRBJ1-6; D is unresolved. CDR3 protein: CAISVTENSPLHF. DNA for the CDR3: TGTGCCATCAGTGTAACAGAAAATTCACCCCTCCACTTT.